This T cell receptor beta chain is from a study of T cell responses to AZD1222 COVID-19 vaccine. This CDR3 has 15 amino acids. Germline V CDR1 and CDR2: LNHDA, SQIVND (reference sequence). Trimming stripped 0 bases from V and 8 bases from J, with 16 bases between. Generated by immunoSEQ multiplex PCR, the TCRdb table keeps only in-frame clones and is missing some. The table includes about 180,000 clones, 70% to 90% detected once. Investigators merged groups given second doses at roughly 4 or roughly 12 weeks. Notes on this clone: Its target is not known.

Study conclusions and caveats: Females outnumbered males among donors, who were mostly white British; clonal diversity was possibly underestimated. Only six individuals given AZD1222 were seropositive at baseline.

The rearrangement joins TRBV19 to TRBJ1-2; no reliable D call. The sequencing here drew on peripheral blood, taken 28 days after the second AZD1222 dose. The receptor's source is an adult who received the AZD1222 COVID-19 vaccine. In DNA, the CDR3 is TGTGCCAGTAGTATAGATCACCGGTCTCTGGGCGGCTACACCTTC. Amino acids: CASSIDHRSLGGYTF.